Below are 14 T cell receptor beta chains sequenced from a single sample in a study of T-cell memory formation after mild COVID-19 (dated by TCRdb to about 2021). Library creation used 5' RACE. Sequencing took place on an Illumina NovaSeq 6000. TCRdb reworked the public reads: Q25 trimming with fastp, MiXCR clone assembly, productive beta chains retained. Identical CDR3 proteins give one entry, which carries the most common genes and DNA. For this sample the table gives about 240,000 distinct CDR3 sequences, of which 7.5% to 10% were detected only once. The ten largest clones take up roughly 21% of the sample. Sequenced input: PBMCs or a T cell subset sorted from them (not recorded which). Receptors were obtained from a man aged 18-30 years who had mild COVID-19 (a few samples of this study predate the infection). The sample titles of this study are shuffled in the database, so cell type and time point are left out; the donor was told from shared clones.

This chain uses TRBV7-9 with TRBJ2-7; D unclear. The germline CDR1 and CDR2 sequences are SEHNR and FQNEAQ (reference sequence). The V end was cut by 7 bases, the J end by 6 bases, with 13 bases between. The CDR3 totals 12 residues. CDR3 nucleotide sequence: TGTGCCAGCACCCATGCCGGTGGCGAGCAGTACTTC. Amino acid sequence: CASTHAGGEQYF.

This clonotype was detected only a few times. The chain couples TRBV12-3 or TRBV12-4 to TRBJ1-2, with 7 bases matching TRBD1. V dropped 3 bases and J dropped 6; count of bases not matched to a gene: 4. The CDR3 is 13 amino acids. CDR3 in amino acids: CASSLRGGDGYTF. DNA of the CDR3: TGTGCCAGCAGTTTGCGAGGGGGCGATGGCTACACCTTC.

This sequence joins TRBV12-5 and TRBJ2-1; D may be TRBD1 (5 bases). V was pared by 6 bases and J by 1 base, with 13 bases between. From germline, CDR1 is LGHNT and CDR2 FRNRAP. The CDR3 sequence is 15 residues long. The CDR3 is CASGQGRVSYNEQFF. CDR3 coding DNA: TGTGCTAGTGGGCAGGGTCGGGTGTCCTACAATGAGCAGTTCTTC.

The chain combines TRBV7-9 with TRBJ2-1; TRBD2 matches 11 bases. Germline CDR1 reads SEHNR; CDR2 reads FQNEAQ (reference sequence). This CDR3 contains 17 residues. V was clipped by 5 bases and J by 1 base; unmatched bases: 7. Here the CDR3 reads CASSVLAGARSYNEQFF. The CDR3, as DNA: TGTGCCAGCAGCGTACTAGCGGGGGCCCGATCCTACAATGAGCAGTTCTTC.

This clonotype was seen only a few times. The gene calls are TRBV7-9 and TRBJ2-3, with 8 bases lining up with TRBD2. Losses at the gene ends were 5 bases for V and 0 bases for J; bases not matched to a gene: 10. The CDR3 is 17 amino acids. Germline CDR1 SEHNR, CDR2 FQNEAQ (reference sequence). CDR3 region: CASSPTRGGMSTDTQYF. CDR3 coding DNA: TGTGCCAGCAGCCCCACACGGGGGGGCATGAGCACAGATACGCAGTATTTT.

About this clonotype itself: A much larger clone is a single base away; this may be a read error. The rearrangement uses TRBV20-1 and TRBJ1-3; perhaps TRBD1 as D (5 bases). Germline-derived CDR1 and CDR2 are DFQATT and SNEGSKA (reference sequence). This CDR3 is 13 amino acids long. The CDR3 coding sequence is TGCAGTGCTAGAGTAGGGGCTGGAGACACCATATATTTT. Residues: CSARVGAGDTIYF.

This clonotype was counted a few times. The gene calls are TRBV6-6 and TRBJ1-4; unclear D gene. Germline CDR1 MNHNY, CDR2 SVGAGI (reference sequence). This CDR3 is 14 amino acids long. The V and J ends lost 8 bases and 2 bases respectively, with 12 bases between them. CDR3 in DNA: TGTGCCAGCCGCGGCAGTTACACTAATGAAAAACTGTTTTTT. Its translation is CASRGSYTNEKLFF.

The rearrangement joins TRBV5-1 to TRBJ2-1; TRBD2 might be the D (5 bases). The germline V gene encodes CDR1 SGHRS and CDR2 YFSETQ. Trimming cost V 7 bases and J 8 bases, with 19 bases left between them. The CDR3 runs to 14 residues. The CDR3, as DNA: TGCGCCAGCGGAACCGGGATCCTGGTTTATGAGCAGTTCTTC. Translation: CASGTGILVYEQFF.

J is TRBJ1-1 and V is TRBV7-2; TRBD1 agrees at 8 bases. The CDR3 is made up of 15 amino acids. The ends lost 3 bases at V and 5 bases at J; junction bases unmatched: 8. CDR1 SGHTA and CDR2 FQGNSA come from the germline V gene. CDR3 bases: TGTGCCAGCAGCTTTCAGGGGGCAGTTGGAACTGAAGCTTTCTTT. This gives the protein CASSFQGAVGTEAFF. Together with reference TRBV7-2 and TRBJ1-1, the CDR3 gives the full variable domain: GAGVSQSPSNKVTEKGKDVELRCDPISGHTALYWYRQSLGQGLEFLIYFQGNSAPDKSGLPSDRFSAERTGGSVSTLTIQRTQQEDSAVYLCASSFQGAVGTEAFFGQGTRLTVV.

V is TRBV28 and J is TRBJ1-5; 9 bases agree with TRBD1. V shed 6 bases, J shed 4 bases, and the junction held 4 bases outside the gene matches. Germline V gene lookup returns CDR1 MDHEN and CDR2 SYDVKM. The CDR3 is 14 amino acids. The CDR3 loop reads CASRAQGANQPQHF. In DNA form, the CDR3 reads TGTGCCAGCAGAGCACAGGGGGCAAATCAGCCCCAGCATTTT.

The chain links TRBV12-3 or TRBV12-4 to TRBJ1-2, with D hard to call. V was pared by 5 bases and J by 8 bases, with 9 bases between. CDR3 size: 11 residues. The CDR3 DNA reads TGTGCCAGCAGTCCGCACCGGGGCTACACCTTC. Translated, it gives CASSPHRGYTF.

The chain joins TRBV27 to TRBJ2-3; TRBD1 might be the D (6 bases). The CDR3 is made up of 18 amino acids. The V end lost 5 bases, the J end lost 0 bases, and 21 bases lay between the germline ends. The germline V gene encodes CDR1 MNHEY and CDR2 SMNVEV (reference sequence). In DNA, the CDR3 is TGTGCCAGCAGTCCCGACAGGCGCTATAGTACTAGCACAGATACGCAGTATTTT. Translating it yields CASSPDRRYSTSTDTQYF.

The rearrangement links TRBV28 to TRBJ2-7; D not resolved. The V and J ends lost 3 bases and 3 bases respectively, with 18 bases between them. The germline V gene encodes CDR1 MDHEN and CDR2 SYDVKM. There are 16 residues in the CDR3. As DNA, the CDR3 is TGTGCCAGCAGTTTCGAGGCAGGTACTTATTACTACGAGCAGTACGTC. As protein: CASSFEAGTYYYEQYV.

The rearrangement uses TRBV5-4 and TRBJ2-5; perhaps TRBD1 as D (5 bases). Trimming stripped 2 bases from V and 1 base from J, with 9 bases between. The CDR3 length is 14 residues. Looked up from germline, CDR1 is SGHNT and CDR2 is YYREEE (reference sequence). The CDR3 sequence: CASSFPGIQETQYF. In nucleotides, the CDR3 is TGTGCCAGCAGCTTCCCAGGGATCCAAGAGACCCAGTACTTC.